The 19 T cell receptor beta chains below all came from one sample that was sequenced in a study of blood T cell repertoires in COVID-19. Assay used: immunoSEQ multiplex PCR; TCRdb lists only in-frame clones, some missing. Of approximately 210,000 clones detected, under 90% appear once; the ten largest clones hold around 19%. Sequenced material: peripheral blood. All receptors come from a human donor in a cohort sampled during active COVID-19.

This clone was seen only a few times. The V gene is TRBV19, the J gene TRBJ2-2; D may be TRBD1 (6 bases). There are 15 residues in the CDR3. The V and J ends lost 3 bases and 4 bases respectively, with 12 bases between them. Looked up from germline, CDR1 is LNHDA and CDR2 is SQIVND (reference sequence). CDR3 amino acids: CASSMGDTSTGELFF. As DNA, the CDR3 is TGTGCCAGTAGTATGGGGGACACTTCCACCGGGGAGCTGTTTTTT.

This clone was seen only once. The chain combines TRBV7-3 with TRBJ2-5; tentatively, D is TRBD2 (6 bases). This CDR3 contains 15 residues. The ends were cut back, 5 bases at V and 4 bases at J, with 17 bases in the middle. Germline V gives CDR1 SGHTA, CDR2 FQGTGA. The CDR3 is CASSATSGSPETQYF. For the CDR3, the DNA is TGTGCCAGCAGCGCCACCTCCGGGAGCCCAGAGACCCAGTACTTC.

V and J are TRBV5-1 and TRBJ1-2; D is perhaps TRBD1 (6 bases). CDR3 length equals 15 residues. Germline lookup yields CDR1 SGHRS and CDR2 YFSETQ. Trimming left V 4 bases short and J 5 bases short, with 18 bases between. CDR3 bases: TGCGCCAGCAGCAGCGGTCAGGGGCGACTTTATGGCTACACCTTC. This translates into CASSSGQGRLYGYTF.

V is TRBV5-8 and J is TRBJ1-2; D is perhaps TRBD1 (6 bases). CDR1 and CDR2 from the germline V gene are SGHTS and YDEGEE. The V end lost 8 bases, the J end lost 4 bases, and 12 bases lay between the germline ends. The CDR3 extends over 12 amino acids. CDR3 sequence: CASGGRSYGYTF. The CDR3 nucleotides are TGTGCCAGTGGGGGCAGAAGCTATGGCTACACCTTC.

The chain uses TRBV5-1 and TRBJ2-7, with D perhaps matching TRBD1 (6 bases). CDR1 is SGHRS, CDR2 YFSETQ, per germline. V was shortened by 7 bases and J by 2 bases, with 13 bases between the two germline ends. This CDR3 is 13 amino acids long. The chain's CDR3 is CASSMDRTYEQYF. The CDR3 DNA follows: TGCGCCAGCTCCATGGACAGAACCTACGAGCAGTACTTC.

DNA of the CDR3: TGTGCCAGTCGTTCAACCGGGACAGTTAATGAAAAACTGTTTTTT. It specifies CASRSTGTVNEKLFF. The chain employs TRBV19 and TRBJ1-4; 7 bases map to TRBD1. This CDR3 has 15 residues. Germline V gene data show CDR1 as LNHDA and CDR2 as SQIVND (reference sequence). The ends lost 8 bases at V and 4 bases at J; junction bases unmatched: 10.

The CDR3 coding sequence is TGTGCCAGCAGCACGAGACAGGGGTTTGGCTACACCTTC. As protein: CASSTRQGFGYTF. The V and J genes are TRBV5-6 and TRBJ1-2; TRBD1 matches 8 bases. The V segment lost 4 bases and the J segment 7 bases; nucleotides outside the gene matches: 6. There are 13 residues in the CDR3. Germline CDR1 and CDR2: SGHDT and YYEEEE.

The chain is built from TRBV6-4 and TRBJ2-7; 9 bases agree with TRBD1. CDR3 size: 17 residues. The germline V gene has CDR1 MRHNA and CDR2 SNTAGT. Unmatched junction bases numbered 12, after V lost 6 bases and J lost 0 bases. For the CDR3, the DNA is TGTGCCAGCAGAGGGACAGGGAAGTTGGCCAGCTCCTACGAGCAGTACGTC. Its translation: CASRGTGKLASSYEQYV.

CDR3 sequence: CASTENSNQPQHF. In DNA form, the CDR3 reads TGTGCCAGTACCGAGAATAGTAATCAGCCCCAGCATTTT. The gene calls are TRBV6-5 and TRBJ1-5; D is ambiguous. V was cut by 9 bases and J by 4 bases, with 13 bases left in between. CDR1 and CDR2 from the germline V gene are MNHEY and SVGAGI. The CDR3 runs to 13 residues.

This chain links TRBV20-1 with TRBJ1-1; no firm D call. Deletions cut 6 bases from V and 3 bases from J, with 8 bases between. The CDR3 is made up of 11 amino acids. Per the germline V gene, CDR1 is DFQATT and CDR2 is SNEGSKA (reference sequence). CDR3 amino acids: CSAPGDTEAFF. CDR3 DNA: TGCAGTGCCCCCGGGGACACTGAAGCTTTCTTT.

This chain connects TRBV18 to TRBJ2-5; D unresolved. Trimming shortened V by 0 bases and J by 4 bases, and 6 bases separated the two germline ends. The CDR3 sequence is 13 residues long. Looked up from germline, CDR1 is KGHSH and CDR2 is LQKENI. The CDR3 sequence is CASSPPVGETQYF. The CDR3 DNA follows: TGTGCCAGCTCACCACCGGTCGGAGAGACCCAGTACTTC.

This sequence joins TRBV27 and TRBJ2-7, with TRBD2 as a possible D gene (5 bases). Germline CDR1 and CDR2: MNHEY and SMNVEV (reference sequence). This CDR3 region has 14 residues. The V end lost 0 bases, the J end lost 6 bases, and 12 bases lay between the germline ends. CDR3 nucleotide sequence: TGTGCCAGCAGTTTATCGATCGGGGTCGGCGAGCAGTACGTC. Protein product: CASSLSIGVGEQYV.

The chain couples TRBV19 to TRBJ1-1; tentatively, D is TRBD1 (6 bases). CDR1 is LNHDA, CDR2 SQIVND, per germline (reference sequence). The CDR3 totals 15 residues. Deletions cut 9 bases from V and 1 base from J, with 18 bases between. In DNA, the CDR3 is TGTGCCAGCCTCCGACAGGATGGAAGGAACACTGAAGCTTTCTTT. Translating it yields CASLRQDGRNTEAFF.

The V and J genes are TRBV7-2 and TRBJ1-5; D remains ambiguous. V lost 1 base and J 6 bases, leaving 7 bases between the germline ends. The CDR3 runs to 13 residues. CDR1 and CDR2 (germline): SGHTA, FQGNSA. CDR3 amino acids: CASSLVGGQPQHF. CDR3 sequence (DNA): TGTGCCAGCAGCTTAGTCGGTGGTCAGCCCCAGCATTTT.

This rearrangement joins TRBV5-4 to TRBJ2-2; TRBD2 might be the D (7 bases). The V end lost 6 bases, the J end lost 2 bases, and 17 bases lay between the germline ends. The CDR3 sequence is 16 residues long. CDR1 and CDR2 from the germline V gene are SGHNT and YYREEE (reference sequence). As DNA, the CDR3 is TGTGCCAGCACCCAGGGGCTAGCGGCTAACACCGGGGAGCTGTTTTTT. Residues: CASTQGLAANTGELFF.

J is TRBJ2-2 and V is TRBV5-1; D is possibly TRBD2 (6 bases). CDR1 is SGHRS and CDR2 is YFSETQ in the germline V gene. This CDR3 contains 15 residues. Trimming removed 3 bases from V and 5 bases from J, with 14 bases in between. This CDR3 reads CASSSSGTRTGELFF. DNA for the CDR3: TGCGCCAGCAGCTCCTCCGGGACTCGGACCGGGGAGCTGTTTTTT.

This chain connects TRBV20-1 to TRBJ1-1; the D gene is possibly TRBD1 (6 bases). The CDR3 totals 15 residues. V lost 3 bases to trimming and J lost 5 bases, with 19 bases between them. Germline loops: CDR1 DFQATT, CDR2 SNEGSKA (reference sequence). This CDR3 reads CSASGGPGPRTEAFF. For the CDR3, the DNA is TGCAGTGCTAGTGGGGGGCCGGGCCCGAGGACTGAAGCTTTCTTT.

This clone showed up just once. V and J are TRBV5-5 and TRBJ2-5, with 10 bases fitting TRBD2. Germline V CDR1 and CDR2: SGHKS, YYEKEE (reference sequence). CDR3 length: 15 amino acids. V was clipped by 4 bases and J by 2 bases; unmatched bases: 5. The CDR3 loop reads CASSPSGSWQETQYF. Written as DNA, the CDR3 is TGTGCCAGCAGCCCTAGCGGGAGTTGGCAAGAGACCCAGTACTTC.

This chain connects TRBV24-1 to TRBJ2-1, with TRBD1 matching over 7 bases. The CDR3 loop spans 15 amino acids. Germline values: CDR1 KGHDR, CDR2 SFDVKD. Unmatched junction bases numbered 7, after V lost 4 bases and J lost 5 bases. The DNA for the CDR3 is TGTGCCACCAGTGACCCTGGACAGGCGAACAATGAGCAGTTCTTC. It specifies CATSDPGQANNEQFF.